Given below is one T cell receptor (beta chain) in context. Mismatch with germline at one junction end may stem from a read error. Using its own MiXCR run on the 5' RACE reads, TCRdb lists one record per CDR3 protein. The sample shows about 330,000 distinct CDR3 sequences, approximately 13% of them seen only once. This entry is derived from a study of identical twins. The germline V gene encodes CDR1 MRHNA and CDR2 SNTAGT. CDR3 size: 15 residues. The sample was also reused in another study, on yellow fever vaccine responses in identical twins.

This chain joins TRBV6-4 and TRBJ2-2; D assignment may be TRBD1 or TRBD2 (7 bases each). The sample was CD8+ T cells sorted from blood. The receptor comes from a woman aged 18-29 years in good health. The CDR3 sequence: CASSPGGDNTRELFF. The CDR3 bases are TGTGCCAGCAGTCCAGGGGGGGATAACACCCGGGAGCTGTTTTTT.